The T cell receptor (beta chain) described here comes from a study of tumor-infiltrating lymphocytes in primary liver carcinoma. Blood RNA came from unsorted whole blood; germline DNA was also extracted. Germline trimming cut 5 bases from V and 7 bases from J; bases unmatched to any gene: 10. In germline, CDR1 is GTSNPN, CDR2 SVGIG (reference sequence). The CDR3 covers 14 residues. Comments on this clonotype: Here the CDR3 omits its conserved ending phenylalanine or tryptophan, so a read error is the likely source.

Using a constant-region primer together with ProtoScript II reverse transcriptase, TCR beta cDNA was made from about 500 ng of total RNA. Employing slightly modified ARM-PCR, three nested multiplex PCR rounds were run, and these gave rise to the TCR beta libraries. A C-beta reverse primer was combined with TRBV1-TRBV30 forward primers in the first two PCR rounds, and each round had 10 cycles. TCRdb reprocessed the multiplex PCR reads with MiXCR, giving one entry per CDR3 protein. There are some 190,000 distinct CDR3 sequences in the sample; roughly 60% occur only once, and about 70% lies in the top ten.

The source material was peripheral blood. The chain employs TRBV30 and TRBJ1-5; 8 bases map to TRBD1. The receptor comes from a man aged 35 to 55 with primary liver carcinoma and hepatitis B virus infection. This chain's CDR3 is CAWSSETGDQPQHS. The DNA for the CDR3 is TGTGCCTGGTCTTCAGAGACAGGGGACCAGCCCCAGCATTCT.